This TCR beta chain was documented in a study of identical twins. Study findings and constraints: Excess sharing by twins proved weaker in beta out-of-frame sequences.

Details on this clonotype: Its antigen is not identified.

Trimming shortened V by 1 base and J by 4 bases, and 7 bases separated the two germline ends. This CDR3 contains 13 residues. Addition of a universal primer site occurred through template switching, and cDNA carried unique molecular identifiers. TCRdb ran MiXCR on the 5' RACE reads and lists one entry per CDR3 protein. The sample has more than 650,000 distinct CDR3 sequences, 5.5% to 6.5% seen once; the top ten hold 1.5% to 2%. Donors were all healthy Caucasians. This clonotype was sampled from a man younger than 35 in good health. The specimen sequenced was naive T cells sorted from blood. The chain links TRBV12-3 or TRBV12-4 to TRBJ1-2; D unclear. The CDR3: CASSLEETYGYTF. The DNA of the CDR3 is TGTGCCAGCAGTTTAGAGGAAACCTATGGCTACACCTTC.